This T cell receptor beta chain was documented in a study of a mutant IDH1 vaccine in newly diagnosed glioma. Turning to the study itself: Treated patients, about 60% male and approximately 38% female, averaged 40.4 years of age. Those enrolled had earlier been treated with radiotherapy, temozolomide, or both, mostly both.

A note on this clone: The antigen remains undetermined.

Study-wide results and caveats: Alterations occurring in top peripheral T cell clonotypes seemed unrelated to pseudoprogression.

Assay: immunoSEQ multiplex PCR; the TCRdb copy retains only in-frame clones and omits some. The table lists about 68,000 clones, 60% to 85% of them singletons. The time point was: baseline, week 1 (first vaccination visit). Treatment indicated: pre-vaccination baseline after standard-of-care therapy. There are 14 residues in the CDR3. J gave up 4 bases and V 4 bases, and 4 bases lay outside the gene matches. Germline V gene lookup returns CDR1 KGHSH and CDR2 LQKENI. The source was PBMCs, collected from a glioma patient treated with radiotherapy, temozolomide or both. The sequence came from a man between 50 and 59 years old with glioma. This chain links TRBV18 with TRBJ2-3, with 8 bases matching TRBD2. The CDR3 loop is CASSRLANADTQYF. CDR3 sequence (DNA): TGTGCCAGCTCACGACTAGCGAACGCAGATACGCAGTATTTT.